This T cell receptor (beta chain) was identified during a study of cytomegalovirus exposure and HLA in healthy donors. Remarks on this clone: What it binds is unknown.

The CDR3 is 16 residues long. Germline V gives CDR1 SGHRS, CDR2 YFSETQ. V dropped 0 bases and J dropped 0; count of bases not matched to a gene: 2. In the PCR, 60 Vbeta and 13 Jbeta primers were used. The data were produced by immunoSEQ multiplex PCR, yet TCRdb's version contains in-frame clones alone and is incomplete. The sample yields about 170,000 clones, roughly 80% seen once. Overall study results and limits: Researchers catalogued 150 or so TCR beta chains as cytomegalovirus-associated. Previously analyzed data showed that most TCR beta V segments were productive at a frequency of about 87% or about 30%.

V and J are TRBV5-1 and TRBJ2-2; 7 bases map to TRBD2. The sequence derives from a woman aged 45-65 years in good health and CMV-seropositive. The sample consisted of PBMCs. The CDR3 reads CASSLALAANTGELFF. The CDR3 nucleotides read TGCGCCAGCAGCTTGGCCCTAGCGGCGAACACCGGGGAGCTGTTTTTT.